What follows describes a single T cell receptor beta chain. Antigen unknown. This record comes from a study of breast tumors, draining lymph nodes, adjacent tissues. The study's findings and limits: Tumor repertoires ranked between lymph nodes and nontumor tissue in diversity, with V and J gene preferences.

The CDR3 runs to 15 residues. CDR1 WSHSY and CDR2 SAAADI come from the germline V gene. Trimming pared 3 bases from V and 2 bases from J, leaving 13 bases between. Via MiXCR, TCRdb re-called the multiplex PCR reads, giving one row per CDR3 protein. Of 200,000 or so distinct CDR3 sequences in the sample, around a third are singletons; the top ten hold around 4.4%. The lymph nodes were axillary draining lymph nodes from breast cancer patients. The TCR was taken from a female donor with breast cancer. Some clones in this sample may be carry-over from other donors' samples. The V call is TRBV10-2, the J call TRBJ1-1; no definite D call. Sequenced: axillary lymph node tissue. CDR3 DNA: TGCGCCAGCAGTGATTTGATTGGAGAAAACACTGAAGCTTTCTTT. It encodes CASSDLIGENTEAFF.